This T cell receptor beta chain appears in the sequencing data of a study of PD-L1 blockade in urothelial cancer. V was pared by 4 bases and J by 9 bases, with 17 bases between. The CDR3 is 14 residues long. Germline V gives CDR1 SGHDT, CDR2 YYEEEE. Method: immunoSEQ multiplex PCR; TCRdb's copy keeps in-frame clones and lacks some. The sample carries approximately 51,000 clones, around 85% recorded once. As regards this clone: Its matching antigen is unknown.

Urothelial carcinoma affected the patients, and it was locally advanced or metastatic. Study results and limitations: For durable-benefit patients, tumor-associated blood clones expanded more at 3 weeks. Below-median blood TCR clonality before treatment forecast better survival.

Specimen: PBMCs, collected around atezolizumab (anti-PD-L1) treatment. The rearrangement uses TRBV5-6 and TRBJ1-5; possibly TRBD1 for D (6 bases). The TCR sequence derives from a man aged 55 to 70 with urothelial cancer. The CDR3 here is CASSRLSGGSPQHF. In DNA form, the CDR3 reads TGTGCCAGCAGCCGTTTATCGGGGGGCTCGCCCCAGCATTTT.